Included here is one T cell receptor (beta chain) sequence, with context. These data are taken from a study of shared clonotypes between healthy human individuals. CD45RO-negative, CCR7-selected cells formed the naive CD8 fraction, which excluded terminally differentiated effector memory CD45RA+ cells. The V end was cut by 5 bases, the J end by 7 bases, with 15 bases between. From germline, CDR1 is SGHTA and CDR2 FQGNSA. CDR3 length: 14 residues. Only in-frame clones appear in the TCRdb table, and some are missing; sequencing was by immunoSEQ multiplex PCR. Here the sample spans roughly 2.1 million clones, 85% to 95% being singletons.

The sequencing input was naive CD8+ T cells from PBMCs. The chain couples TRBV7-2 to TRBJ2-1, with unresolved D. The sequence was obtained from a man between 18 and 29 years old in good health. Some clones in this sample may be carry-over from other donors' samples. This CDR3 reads CASSPGLGLNEQFF. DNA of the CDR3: TGTGCCAGCAGCCCTGGGCTAGGCTTGAATGAGCAGTTCTTC.